This is a list of T cell receptor beta chains from one sample in a study of regulatory T cells in long-lasting Graves disease. TCRdb re-called the multiplex PCR reads with MiXCR, one entry per CDR3 protein. The sample yields 350,000 to 500,000 distinct CDR3 sequences, 15% to 20% seen once. The sample was also reused in another study, on T cells in Graves' hyperthyroidism and ophthalmopathy.

Sequencing used peripheral blood mononuclear cells (PBMCs), obtained at new diagnosis, from a patient treated with antithyroid drugs. Receptors were obtained from a woman between 18 and 29 years old with Graves disease. Both conserved end residues are part of each CDR3. A D gene is named only where the DNA matches it firmly. Clone size is stated in some rows and not others, as once, few, many or a class when expanded.

d_call clone_size j_call v_call cdr3_aa cdr3_nt
. . TRBJ2-1 TRBV7-3 CASSLTGELNEQFF TGTGCCAGCAGCTTAACAGGAGAGCTCAATGAGCAGTTCTTC
. . TRBJ2-1 TRBV5-1 CASSLERGYNEQFF TGCGCCAGCAGCTTGGAACGAGGCTACAATGAGCAGTTCTTC
TRBD2 many TRBJ2-5 TRBV4-1 CASSLPIGGREGETQYF TGCGCCAGCAGCCTCCCGATAGGGGGGCGGGAGGGAGAGACCCAGTACTTC
. few TRBJ1-2 TRBV29-1 CSAEGGPFYGYTF TGCAGCGCTGAGGGAGGTCCATTTTATGGCTACACCTTC
. many TRBJ2-5 TRBV11-2 CASSGGETQYF TGTGCCAGCAGCGGTGGAGAGACCCAGTACTTC
. . TRBJ2-5 TRBV5-1 CASSLQSGAETQYF TGCGCCAGCAGCCTGCAAAGTGGGGCGGAGACCCAGTACTTC
. many TRBJ1-2 TRBV28 CASSLRGVYGYTF TGTGCCAGCAGTTTACGGGGTGTCTATGGCTACACCTTC
TRBD2 few TRBJ2-7 TRBV20-1 CSANPGRLGGEQYF TGCAGTGCTAATCCGGGCCGGCTGGGGGGGGAGCAGTACTTC
. many TRBJ2-1 TRBV19 CASKRDGAYNEQFF TGTGCCAGTAAAAGGGATGGGGCCTACAATGAGCAGTTCTTC
TRBD2 many TRBJ2-7 TRBV29-1 CSVEGAGGYEQYF TGCAGCGTTGAAGGAGCGGGAGGCTACGAGCAGTACTTC
. few TRBJ1-2 TRBV7-9 CASSSQGYNYGYTF TGTGCCAGCAGCTCACAGGGTTATAACTATGGCTACACCTTC
. . TRBJ2-3 TRBV7-8 CASSDRRGTDTQYF TGTGCCAGCAGCGATAGGAGGGGCACAGATACGCAGTATTTT
. many TRBJ2-5 TRBV28 CASSFKVETQYF TGTGCCAGCAGTTTCAAGGTTGAGACCCAGTACTTC
. . TRBJ2-6 TRBV6-5 CASSYNRAGANVLTF TGTGCCAGCAGTTACAACAGGGCTGGGGCCAACGTCCTGACTTTC
. few TRBJ2-1 TRBV28 CASSVQGSYNEQFF TGTGCCAGCAGTGTACAGGGCAGCTACAATGAGCAGTTCTTC
. many TRBJ2-5 TRBV9 CASSVGRRPGKETQYF TGTGCCAGCAGCGTAGGGCGGAGGCCGGGAAAAGAGACCCAGTACTTC
. . TRBJ2-7 TRBV5-1 CASSLAQRAYEQYF TGCGCCAGCAGCTTGGCCCAAAGAGCCTACGAGCAGTACTTC
. . TRBJ2-3 TRBV11-3 CASSLELSSTDTQYF TGTGCCAGCAGCTTAGAACTCTCTAGCACAGATACGCAGTATTTT
. few TRBJ2-5 TRBV5-1 CASSRGNPETQYF TGCGCCAGCAGCCGAGGTAATCCGGAGACCCAGTACTTC
. . TRBJ2-3 TRBV25-1 CASSQQGGLDTQYF TGTGCCAGCAGCCAACAGGGAGGGTTAGATACGCAGTATTTT
. many TRBJ2-3 TRBV11-2 CASSLDPIGTDTQYF TGTGCCAGCAGCTTAGATCCCATAGGCACAGATACGCAGTATTTT
TRBD2 once TRBJ2-1 TRBV28 CASRPGLAGGRWSYNEQFF TGTGCCAGCAGACCGGGACTAGCGGGAGGAAGGTGGTCCTACAATGAGCAGTTCTTC
. . TRBJ1-2 TRBV6-2/TRBV6-3 CASSYSIFVALTGYTF TGTGCCAGCAGTTACTCGATCTTCGTTGCCCTGACTGGCTACACCTTC
. many TRBJ2-1 TRBV2 CASQPRDASSYNEQFF TGTGCCAGTCAACCCCGGGACGCCAGCTCCTACAATGAGCAGTTCTTC
TRBD2 many TRBJ2-1 TRBV5-1 CASSLEGLAVYNEQFF TGCGCCAGCAGCTTGGAGGGACTAGCGGTCTACAATGAGCAGTTCTTC
TRBD2 . TRBJ2-2 TRBV24-1 CATSDLLTSGPNTGELFF TGTGCCACCAGTGATTTACTTACTAGCGGGCCGAACACCGGGGAGCTGTTTTTT
TRBD1 . TRBJ2-1 TRBV6-1 CASSEAAGGYYNEQFF TGTGCCAGCAGTGAAGCGGCAGGGGGCTACTACAATGAGCAGTTCTTC
. . TRBJ2-7 TRBV29-1 CSGRSYEQYF TGCAGCGGTAGATCCTACGAGCAGTACTTC
. . TRBJ2-3 TRBV20-1 CSVGRGPDTQYF TGCAGTGTAGGGAGGGGGCCAGATACGCAGTATTTT
. . TRBJ2-1 TRBV15 CATSRDSWEQFF TGTGCCACCAGCAGAGATTCTTGGGAGCAGTTCTTC
. few TRBJ1-2 TRBV7-2 CASSLVFREGYTF TGTGCCAGCAGCTTAGTTTTTAGGGAAGGCTACACCTTC
. . TRBJ2-3 TRBV7-2 CASSLAGRDTQYF TGTGCCAGCAGCTTAGCGGGGCGGGATACGCAGTATTTT
. many TRBJ2-3 TRBV20-1 CSVVGRGGSGSTDTQYF TGCAGTGTAGTCGGCAGGGGCGGATCAGGATCCACAGATACGCAGTATTTT
TRBD1 . TRBJ1-2 TRBV20-1 CSATETGAGYGYTF TGCAGTGCTACAGAGACAGGGGCAGGCTATGGCTACACCTTC
. many TRBJ2-1 TRBV7-2 CASSLESSPVEQFF TGTGCCAGCAGCTTAGAATCTAGTCCCGTTGAGCAGTTCTTC
TRBD1 few TRBJ1-5 TRBV18 CASSPGQGYSNQPQHF TGTGCCAGCTCACCCGGACAGGGTTATAGCAATCAGCCCCAGCATTTT
. many TRBJ2-7 TRBV28 CASRVGVVYEQYF TGTGCCAGCAGGGTAGGGGTGGTATACGAGCAGTACTTC
TRBD1 many TRBJ1-2 TRBV7-2 CASSSTGTEDGYTF TGTGCCAGCAGCAGCACCGGGACAGAAGATGGCTACACCTTC
TRBD2 . TRBJ2-1 TRBV7-2 CASRLTSGYNEQFF TGTGCCAGCAGACTAACTAGCGGCTACAATGAGCAGTTCTTC
. . TRBJ2-1 TRBV27 CASSPPLGSSYNEQFF TGTGCCAGCAGTCCACCACTAGGAAGCTCCTACAATGAGCAGTTCTTC
. many TRBJ2-2 TRBV12-3/TRBV12-4 CASRGTGLGTGELFF TGTGCCAGCAGAGGAACAGGGTTGGGCACCGGGGAGCTGTTTTTT
TRBD1 . TRBJ2-7 TRBV9 CASSPTGGDSYEQYF TGTGCCAGCAGCCCCACAGGGGGTGACTCCTACGAGCAGTACTTC
. many TRBJ2-1 TRBV5-6 CASSFEGRRWKGEQFF TGTGCCAGCAGCTTTGAGGGCAGGCGGTGGAAAGGTGAGCAGTTCTTC
TRBD2 few TRBJ2-7 TRBV6-2/TRBV6-3 CASSEIAGQSYEQYF TGTGCCAGCAGTGAAATAGCGGGACAAAGCTACGAGCAGTACTTC
TRBD2 . TRBJ2-1 TRBV19 CASSIIAGGSFYNEQFF TGTGCCAGTAGTATAATAGCGGGAGGGTCCTTCTACAATGAGCAGTTCTTC
TRBD2 . TRBJ2-5 TRBV19 CATQLAGGPAETQYF TGTGCCACGCAACTAGCGGGAGGGCCGGCAGAGACCCAGTACTTC
TRBD1 . TRBJ2-7 TRBV3-1 CASSQDRGQINEQYF TGTGCCAGCAGCCAAGACAGGGGGCAGATTAACGAGCAGTACTTC
TRBD2 many TRBJ2-1 TRBV7-2 CASSLFTSGDYNEQFF TGTGCCAGCAGCTTATTTACTAGCGGGGACTACAATGAGCAGTTCTTC